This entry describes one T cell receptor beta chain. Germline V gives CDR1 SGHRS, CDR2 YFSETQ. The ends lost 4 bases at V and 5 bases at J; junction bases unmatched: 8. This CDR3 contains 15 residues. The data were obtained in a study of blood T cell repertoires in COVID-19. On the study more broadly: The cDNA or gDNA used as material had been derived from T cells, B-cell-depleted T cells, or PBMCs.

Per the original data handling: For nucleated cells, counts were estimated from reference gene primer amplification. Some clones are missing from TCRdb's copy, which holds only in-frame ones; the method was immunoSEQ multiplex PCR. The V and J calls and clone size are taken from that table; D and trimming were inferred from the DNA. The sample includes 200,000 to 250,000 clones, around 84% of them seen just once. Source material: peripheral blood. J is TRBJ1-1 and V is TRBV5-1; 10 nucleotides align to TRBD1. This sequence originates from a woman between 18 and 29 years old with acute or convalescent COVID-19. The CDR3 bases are TGCGCCAGCAGCCCCCTGGGACAGGGGAGGACTGAAGCTTTCTTT. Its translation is CASSPLGQGRTEAFF.